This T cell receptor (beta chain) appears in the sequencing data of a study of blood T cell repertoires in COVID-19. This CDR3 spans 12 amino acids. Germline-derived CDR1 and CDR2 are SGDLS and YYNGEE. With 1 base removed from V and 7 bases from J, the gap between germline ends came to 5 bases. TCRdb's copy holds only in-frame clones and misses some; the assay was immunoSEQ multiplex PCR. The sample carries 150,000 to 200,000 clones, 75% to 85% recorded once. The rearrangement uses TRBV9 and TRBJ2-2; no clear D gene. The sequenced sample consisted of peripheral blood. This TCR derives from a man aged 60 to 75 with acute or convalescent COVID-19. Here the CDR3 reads CASSVYGGELFF. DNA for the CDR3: TGTGCCAGCAGCGTATACGGCGGGGAGCTGTTTTTT. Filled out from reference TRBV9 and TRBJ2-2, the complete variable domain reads DSGVTQTPKHLITATGQRVTLRCSPRSGDLSVYWYQQSLDQGLQFLIQYYNGEERAKGNILERFSAQQFPDLHSELNLSSLELGDSALYFCASSVYGGELFFGEGSRLTVL.